These 18 T cell receptor beta chains originate from one sample sequenced in a study of CD8 T cells in Susac syndrome (dated 2019 in TCRdb). Library prep was done by the immunoSEQ multiplex PCR assay. RNA was extracted using the RNeasy kit, and roughly 0.5 to 1 microgram was reverse transcribed with random hexamers. TCRdb handled the public reads itself, with Q25 trimming in fastp and clone calling in MiXCR, and kept productive beta chains. CDR3 protein duplicates are merged, each entry listing the most common genes and DNA. The table for this sample lists roughly 140,000 distinct CDR3 sequences; about 94% of them were counted only once. Of the sample, over 0.2% falls within the top ten clones. Sequenced: CD8+ T cells from PBMCs. Source of these receptors: a human donor with multiple sclerosis.

CDR3 loop: CASPLGGEQFF. The DNA of the CDR3 is TGTGCCAGCCCCTTGGGTGGTGAGCAGTTCTTC. V and J are TRBV25-1 and TRBJ2-1, with D hard to call. Trimming cost V 8 bases and J 9 bases, with 11 bases left between them. This CDR3 region has 11 residues. CDR1 is MGHDK, CDR2 SYGVNS, per germline.

The rearrangement joins TRBV29-1 to TRBJ2-5, with TRBD2 matching over 8 bases. Germline lookup yields CDR1 SQVTM and CDR2 ANQGSEA. The V gene end was trimmed by 6 bases and the J gene end by 1 base; junction bases not matched to a gene: 10. This CDR3 is built from 15 residues. The CDR3 protein is CSVLTAGGRQETQYF. The CDR3, as DNA: TGCAGCGTCCTCACCGCGGGGGGACGCCAAGAGACCCAGTACTTC.

The V and J genes are TRBV9 and TRBJ1-4; D is perhaps TRBD1 (6 bases). This CDR3 has 14 amino acids. Germline values: CDR1 SGDLS, CDR2 YYNGEE. V lost 3 bases to trimming and J lost 7 bases, with 13 bases between them. The CDR3 reads CASSAGGGSEKLFF. CDR3 DNA: TGTGCCAGCAGCGCCGGGGGCGGGAGTGAAAAACTGTTTTTT.

This sequence joins TRBV9 and TRBJ2-7; D uncertain. The V end was cut by 0 bases, the J end by 3 bases, with 7 bases between. The CDR3 is made up of 13 amino acids. Germline assignment: CDR1 SGDLS and CDR2 YYNGEE. The CDR3 nucleotides read TGTGCCAGCAGCGTAGGCCAGCACTACGAGCAGTACTTC. Residues: CASSVGQHYEQYF.

This chain uses TRBV12-3 or TRBV12-4 with TRBJ2-1; tentatively, D is TRBD2 (7 bases). V gave up 6 bases and J gave up 8 bases, with 20 bases separating them. This CDR3 has 15 amino acids. The CDR3 region has the DNA TGTGCCAGCAGACCCACGGGGGGACAAGGGGATGAGCAGTTCTTC. The encoded protein is CASRPTGGQGDEQFF.

This chain joins TRBV12-3 or TRBV12-4 and TRBJ2-2; 9 positions match TRBD1. J gave up 6 bases and V 8 bases, and 7 bases lay outside the gene matches. The CDR3 loop spans 14 amino acids. The CDR3 DNA reads TGTGCCAGCCCTGGACAGGGGACTCCCGGGGAGCTGTTTTTT. Translation: CASPGQGTPGELFF.

The table lists this clonotype with a count of one. This chain links TRBV2 with TRBJ2-6; TRBD2 matches 7 bases. V gave up 8 bases and J gave up 0 bases; unmatched junction bases: 1. This CDR3 is 14 amino acids long. Per the germline V gene, CDR1 is SNHLY and CDR2 is FYNNEI. CDR3 DNA sequence: TGTGCCAGCGCGGGGGACTCTGGGGCCAACGTCCTGACTTTC. It codes for CASAGDSGANVLTF.

The V gene is TRBV29-1, the J gene TRBJ2-6; D perhaps matches TRBD1 (5 bases). Trimming shortened V by 0 bases and J by 0 bases, and 9 bases separated the two germline ends. The CDR3 has 16 amino acids. The germline V gene encodes CDR1 SQVTM and CDR2 ANQGSEA. The CDR3 coding sequence is TGCAGCGTTGAAGATTCGACAGCCTCTGGGGCCAACGTCCTGACTTTC. Residues: CSVEDSTASGANVLTF.

For the CDR3, the DNA is TGTGCCAGCTCACCCCCGGACAGGTCCTCCATTTACGAGCAGTACTTC. This sequence encodes CASSPPDRSSIYEQYF. This chain joins TRBV18 and TRBJ2-7; 7 bases are a match to TRBD1. The CDR3 covers 16 residues. Trimming cost V 3 bases and J 4 bases; bases outside gene matches: 12. Germline V gene lookup returns CDR1 KGHSH and CDR2 LQKENI.

This sequence joins TRBV9 and TRBJ2-7; the D gene is possibly TRBD2 (5 bases). Trimming stripped 0 bases from V and 2 bases from J, with 12 bases between. Looked up from germline, CDR1 is SGDLS and CDR2 is YYNGEE. The length of the CDR3 is 15 residues. As DNA, the CDR3 is TGTGCCAGCAGCGTAGCGGTAGCGTCAACCTACGAGCAGTACTTC. Translating gives CASSVAVASTYEQYF.

The V call is TRBV12-3 or TRBV12-4, the J call TRBJ2-2; D is unresolved. V was trimmed by 10 bases and J by 6 bases, leaving 12 bases between them. CDR3 size: 12 residues. As DNA, the CDR3 is TGTGCCACCCGCTTTGCTCCCGGGGAGCTGTTTTTT. Its translation: CATRFAPGELFF.

This rearrangement joins TRBV13 to TRBJ2-7; D possibly matches TRBD1 or TRBD2 (5 bases each). The CDR3 totals 14 residues. Per germline, CDR1 PRHDT and CDR2 FYEKMQ (reference sequence). The V end was cut by 0 bases, the J end by 3 bases, with 9 bases between. This chain's CDR3 is CASSLGRGHYEQYF. Here the CDR3 DNA reads TGTGCCAGCAGCTTAGGTCGGGGCCACTACGAGCAGTACTTC.

This clonotype was seen once. This chain connects TRBV7-9 to TRBJ2-1; D remains unclear. The V and J ends lost 2 bases and 6 bases respectively, with 14 bases between them. Germline-derived CDR1 and CDR2 are SEHNR and FQNEAQ (reference sequence). This CDR3 has 15 amino acids. The CDR3 is CASSLLKGFGNEQFF. In DNA form, the CDR3 reads TGTGCCAGCAGCTTACTTAAGGGATTTGGCAATGAGCAGTTCTTC.

V usage is TRBV7-9 and J usage is TRBJ2-5, with D perhaps matching TRBD1 (6 bases). Germline assignment: CDR1 SEHNR and CDR2 FQNEAQ (reference sequence). CDR3 length equals 14 residues. V was shortened by 1 base and J by 2 bases, with 8 bases between the two germline ends. The CDR3 is CASSLGQAQETQYF. In nucleotides, the CDR3 is TGTGCCAGCAGCTTAGGACAGGCTCAAGAGACCCAGTACTTC.

The J gene is TRBJ2-1, the V gene TRBV2; 12 bases map to TRBD2. Looked up from germline, CDR1 is SNHLY and CDR2 is FYNNEI. The trim removed 7 bases at V and 2 bases at J, leaving 6 bases unmatched. The CDR3 has 16 residues. The CDR3: CASNGLAGTPYNEQFF. The CDR3 DNA sequence: TGTGCCAGCAACGGACTAGCGGGGACCCCCTACAATGAGCAGTTCTTC.

This sequence joins TRBV7-9 and TRBJ1-2, with D possibly TRBD1 on 6 matching bases. Germline V gives CDR1 SEHNR, CDR2 FQNEAQ (reference sequence). The CDR3 has 12 amino acids. V shed 2 bases and J shed 6 bases, with 7 bases lying between them. The CDR3 loop is CASSLKGDGYTF. The CDR3 DNA is TGTGCCAGCAGCTTAAAGGGGGATGGCTACACCTTC. Full variable domain (outside the CDR3, taken from reference TRBV7-9 and TRBJ1-2): DTGVSQNPRHKITKRGQNVTFRCDPISEHNRLYWYRQTLGQGPEFLTYFQNEAQLEKSRLLSDRFSAERPKGSFSTLEIQRTEQGDSAMYLCASSLKGDGYTFGSGTRLTVV.

The chain combines TRBV19 with TRBJ1-5; D is ambiguous. Germline CDR1 LNHDA, CDR2 SQIVND (reference sequence). The length of the CDR3 is 14 residues. Trimming stripped 2 bases from V and 0 bases from J, with 5 bases between. The CDR3 sequence is CASSILYSNQPQHF. The CDR3, as DNA: TGTGCCAGTAGTATACTTTATAGCAATCAGCCCCAGCATTTT.

The rearrangement joins TRBV7-9 to TRBJ2-2; 8 positions agree with TRBD1. The CDR3 is 15 residues long. Per the germline V gene, CDR1 is SEHNR and CDR2 is FQNEAQ (reference sequence). Trimming took 8 bases from V and 2 from J; bases not matched to a gene: 7. As DNA, the CDR3 is TGTGCCAGCCCCACAGGGGGACGAAACACCGGGGAGCTGTTTTTT. Translating gives CASPTGGRNTGELFF.